This T cell receptor (beta chain) was observed in a study of cytomegalovirus exposure and HLA in healthy donors. A multiplex PCR was run with 60 Vbeta primers and 13 Jbeta primers. Assay used: immunoSEQ multiplex PCR; TCRdb lists only in-frame clones, some missing. The sample has 200,000 or so clones, 75% to 90% seen once. The sample holds one count of this clone. As yet, its antigen is unknown. Study-level findings and limits: A later analysis showed HLA-associated TCR beta chains outstripping equally common others in clonal expansion. Owing to their indistinguishability, certain V segments, notably TRBV6-2 and TRBV6-3, were excluded. Versus the approximately 700-donor mean, an Asian-associated ancestry cluster reportedly showed fewer N-insertions in a later analysis. Within a later analysis, the majority of CMV-associated TCR beta chains appeared HLA-restricted.

CDR3 length: 12 residues. The germline V gene encodes CDR1 WSHSY and CDR2 SAAADI. V dropped 4 bases and J dropped 1 base, with 4 bases sitting between them. Sequenced material: PBMCs. The genes are TRBV10-2 and TRBJ1-1; D is undetermined. The sequence came from a woman between 50 and 59 years old in good health and CMV-seropositive. CDR3 in DNA: TGCGCCAGCAGTGTGGCGAACACTGAAGCTTTCTTT. This codes for CASSVANTEAFF.